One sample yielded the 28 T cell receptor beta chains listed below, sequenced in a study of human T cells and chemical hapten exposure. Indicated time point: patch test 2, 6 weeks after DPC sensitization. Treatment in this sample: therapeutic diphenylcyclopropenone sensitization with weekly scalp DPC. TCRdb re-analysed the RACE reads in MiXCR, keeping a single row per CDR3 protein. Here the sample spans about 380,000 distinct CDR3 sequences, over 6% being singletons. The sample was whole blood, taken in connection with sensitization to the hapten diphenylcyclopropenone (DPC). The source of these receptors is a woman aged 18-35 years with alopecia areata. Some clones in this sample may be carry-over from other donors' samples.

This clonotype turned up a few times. The CDR3, as DNA: TGCGCCAGCGCCCCATCGGTCACAGATACGCAGTATTTT. As protein: CASAPSVTDTQYF. The rearrangement links TRBV4-3 to TRBJ2-3; D not resolved. Trimming removed 8 bases from V and 2 bases from J, with 11 bases in between. The CDR3 loop spans 13 amino acids. The V gene's germline CDR1 is LGHNA and CDR2 YSLEER.

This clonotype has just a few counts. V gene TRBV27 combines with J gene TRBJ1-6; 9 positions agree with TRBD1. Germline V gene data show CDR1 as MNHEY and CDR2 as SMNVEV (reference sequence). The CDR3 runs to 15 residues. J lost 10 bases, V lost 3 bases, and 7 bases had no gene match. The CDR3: CASSLGQGDGSPLHF. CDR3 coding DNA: TGTGCCAGCAGTTTGGGACAGGGAGATGGCTCACCCCTCCACTTT.

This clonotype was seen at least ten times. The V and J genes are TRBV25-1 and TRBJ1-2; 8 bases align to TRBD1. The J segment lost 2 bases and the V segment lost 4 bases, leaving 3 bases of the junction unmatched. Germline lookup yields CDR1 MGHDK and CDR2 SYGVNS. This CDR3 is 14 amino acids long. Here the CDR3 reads CASSAWDRNYGYTF. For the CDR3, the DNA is TGTGCCAGCAGTGCCTGGGACAGGAACTATGGCTACACCTTC.

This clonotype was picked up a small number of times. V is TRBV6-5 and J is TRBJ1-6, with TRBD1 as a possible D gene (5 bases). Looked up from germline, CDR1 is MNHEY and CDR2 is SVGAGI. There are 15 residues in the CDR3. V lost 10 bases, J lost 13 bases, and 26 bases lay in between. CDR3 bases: TGTGCCATTGGACAAAGAAGCAGAGGTTTTTCGCCCCTCCACTTT. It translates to CAIGQRSRGFSPLHF.

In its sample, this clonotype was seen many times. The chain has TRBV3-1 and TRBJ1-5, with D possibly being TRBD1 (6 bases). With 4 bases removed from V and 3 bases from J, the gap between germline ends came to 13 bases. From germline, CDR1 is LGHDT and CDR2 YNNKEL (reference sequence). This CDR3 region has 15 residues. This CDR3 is CASSLGAGDNQPQHF. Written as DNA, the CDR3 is TGTGCCAGCAGCCTGGGGGCAGGGGACAATCAGCCCCAGCATTTT.

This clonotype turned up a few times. The CDR3 bases are TGTGCCAGCACCAGGACTTTTCAAGGTTCACCCCTCCACTTT. It codes for CASTRTFQGSPLHF. This chain links TRBV6-1 with TRBJ1-6; D unresolved. This CDR3 is built from 14 residues. Germline V lookup: CDR1 MNHNS, CDR2 SASEGT. V dropped 7 bases and J dropped 9 bases, with 16 bases sitting between them.

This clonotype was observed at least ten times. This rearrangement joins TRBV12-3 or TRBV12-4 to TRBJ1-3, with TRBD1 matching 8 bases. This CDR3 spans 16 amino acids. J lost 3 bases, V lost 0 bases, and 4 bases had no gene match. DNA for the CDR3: TGTGCCAGCAGTTTAGCCCCAGGGGGCTATGGAAACACCATATATTTT. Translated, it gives CASSLAPGGYGNTIYF.

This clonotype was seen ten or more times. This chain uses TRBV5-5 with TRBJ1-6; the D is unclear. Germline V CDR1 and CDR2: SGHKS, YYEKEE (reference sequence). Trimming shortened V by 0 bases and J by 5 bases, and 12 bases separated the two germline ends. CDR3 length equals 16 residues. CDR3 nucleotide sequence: TGTGCCAGCAGCTTGGCTATTCGGCAGGATAATTCACCCCTCCACTTT. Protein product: CASSLAIRQDNSPLHF.

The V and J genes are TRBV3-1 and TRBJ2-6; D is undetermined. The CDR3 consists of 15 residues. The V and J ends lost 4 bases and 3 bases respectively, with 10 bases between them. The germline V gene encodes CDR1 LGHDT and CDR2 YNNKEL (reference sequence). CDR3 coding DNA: TGTGCCAGCAGCCCCTGGATTGATGGGGCCAACGTCCTGACTTTC. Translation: CASSPWIDGANVLTF.

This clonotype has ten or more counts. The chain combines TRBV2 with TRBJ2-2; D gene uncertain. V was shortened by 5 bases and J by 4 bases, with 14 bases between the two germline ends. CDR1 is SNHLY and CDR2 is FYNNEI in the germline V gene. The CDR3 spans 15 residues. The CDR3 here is CASSQTEPGTGELFF. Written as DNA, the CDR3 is TGTGCCAGCAGTCAGACCGAGCCCGGCACCGGGGAGCTGTTTTTT. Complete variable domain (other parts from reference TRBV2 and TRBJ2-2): EPEVTQTPSHQVTQMGQEVILRCVPISNHLYFYWYRQILGQKVEFLVSFYNNEISEKSEIFDDQFSVERPDGSNFTLKIRSTKLEDSAMYFCASSQTEPGTGELFFGEGSRLTVL.

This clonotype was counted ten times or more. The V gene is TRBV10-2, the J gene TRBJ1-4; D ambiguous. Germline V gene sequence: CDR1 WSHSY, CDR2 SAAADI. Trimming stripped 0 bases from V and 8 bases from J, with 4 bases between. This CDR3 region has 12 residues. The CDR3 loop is CASSESLEKLFF. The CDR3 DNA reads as TGCGCCAGCAGTGAGTCGTTAGAAAAACTGTTTTTT.

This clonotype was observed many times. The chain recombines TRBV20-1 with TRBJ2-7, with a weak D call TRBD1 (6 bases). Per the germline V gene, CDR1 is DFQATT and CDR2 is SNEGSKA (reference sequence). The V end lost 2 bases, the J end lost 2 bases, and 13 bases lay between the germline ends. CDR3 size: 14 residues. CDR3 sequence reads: CSARPPTGPYEQYF. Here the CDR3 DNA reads TGCAGTGCTAGACCTCCGACAGGACCCTACGAGCAGTACTTC.

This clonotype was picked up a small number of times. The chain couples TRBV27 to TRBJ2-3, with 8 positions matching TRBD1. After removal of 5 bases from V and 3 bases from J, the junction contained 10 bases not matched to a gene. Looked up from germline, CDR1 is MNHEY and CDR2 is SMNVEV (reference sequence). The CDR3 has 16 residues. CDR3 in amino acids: CASSTWGRGRTDTQYF. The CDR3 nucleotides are TGTGCCAGCAGTACTTGGGGCAGGGGGCGGACAGATACGCAGTATTTT.

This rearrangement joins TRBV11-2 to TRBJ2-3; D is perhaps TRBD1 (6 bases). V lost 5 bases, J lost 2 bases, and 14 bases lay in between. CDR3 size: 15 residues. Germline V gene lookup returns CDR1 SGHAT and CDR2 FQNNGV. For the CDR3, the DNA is TGTGCCAGCAGCCTCTACGGACAGCCCACAGATACGCAGTATTTT. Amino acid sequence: CASSLYGQPTDTQYF.

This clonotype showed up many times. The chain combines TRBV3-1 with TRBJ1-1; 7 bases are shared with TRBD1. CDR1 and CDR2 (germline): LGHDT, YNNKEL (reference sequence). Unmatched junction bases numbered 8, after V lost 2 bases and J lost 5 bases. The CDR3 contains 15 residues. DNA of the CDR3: TGTGCCAGCAGCCAATCAACAGGGGAACGGACTGAAGCTTTCTTT. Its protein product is CASSQSTGERTEAFF.

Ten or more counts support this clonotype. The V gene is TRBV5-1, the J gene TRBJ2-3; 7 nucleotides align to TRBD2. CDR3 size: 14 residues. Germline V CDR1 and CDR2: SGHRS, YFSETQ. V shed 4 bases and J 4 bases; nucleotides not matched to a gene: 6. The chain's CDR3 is CASSGAAGADTQYF. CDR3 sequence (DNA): TGCGCCAGCAGCGGCGCGGCGGGGGCAGATACGCAGTATTTT.

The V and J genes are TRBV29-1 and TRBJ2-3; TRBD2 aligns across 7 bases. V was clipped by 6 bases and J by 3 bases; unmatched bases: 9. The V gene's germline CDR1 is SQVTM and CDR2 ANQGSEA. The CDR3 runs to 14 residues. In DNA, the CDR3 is TGCAGCGTAAGGTGGGGGGGTGGTACAGATACGCAGTATTTT. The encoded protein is CSVRWGGGTDTQYF.

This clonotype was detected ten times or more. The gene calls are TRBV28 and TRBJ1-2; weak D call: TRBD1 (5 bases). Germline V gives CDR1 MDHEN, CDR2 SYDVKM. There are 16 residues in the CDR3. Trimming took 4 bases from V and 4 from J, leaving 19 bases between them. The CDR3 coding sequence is TGTGCCAGCAGTTCCCCGGCCCTCCAGGGAGCCTATGGCTACACCTTC. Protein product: CASSSPALQGAYGYTF.

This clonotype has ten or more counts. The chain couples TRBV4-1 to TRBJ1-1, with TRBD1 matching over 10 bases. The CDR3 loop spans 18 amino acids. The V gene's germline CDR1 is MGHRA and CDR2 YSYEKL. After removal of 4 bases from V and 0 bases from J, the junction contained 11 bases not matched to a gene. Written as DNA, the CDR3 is TGCGCCAGCAGCCCCAGGGGGACAGGGGAGACCGTGAACACTGAAGCTTTCTTT. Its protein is CASSPRGTGETVNTEAFF.

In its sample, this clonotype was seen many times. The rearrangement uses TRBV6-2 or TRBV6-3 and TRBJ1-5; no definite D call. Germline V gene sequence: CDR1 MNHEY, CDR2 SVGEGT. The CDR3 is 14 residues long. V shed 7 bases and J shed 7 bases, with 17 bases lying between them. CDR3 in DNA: TGTGCCAGCAATTCAGGCAGGTCTGGACAGCCCCAGCATTTT. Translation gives CASNSGRSGQPQHF.

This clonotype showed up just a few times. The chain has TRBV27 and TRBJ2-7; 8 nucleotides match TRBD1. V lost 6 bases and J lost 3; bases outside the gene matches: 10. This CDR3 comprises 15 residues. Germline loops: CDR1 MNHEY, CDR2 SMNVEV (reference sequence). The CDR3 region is CASRRNPGQVYEQYF. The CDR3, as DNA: TGTGCCAGCAGACGTAATCCGGGACAGGTCTACGAGCAGTACTTC.

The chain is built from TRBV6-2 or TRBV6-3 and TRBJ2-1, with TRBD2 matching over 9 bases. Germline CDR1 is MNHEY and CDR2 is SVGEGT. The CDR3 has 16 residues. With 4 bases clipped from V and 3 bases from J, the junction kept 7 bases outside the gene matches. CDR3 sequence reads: CASSFPGLAVYNEQFF. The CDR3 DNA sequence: TGTGCCAGCAGTTTTCCGGGACTAGCAGTCTACAATGAGCAGTTCTTC.

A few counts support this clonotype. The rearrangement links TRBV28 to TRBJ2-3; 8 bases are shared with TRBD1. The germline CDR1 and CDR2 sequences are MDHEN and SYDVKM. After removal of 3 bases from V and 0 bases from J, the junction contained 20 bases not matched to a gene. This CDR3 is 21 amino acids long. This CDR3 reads CASSFPRTGYSPLTSTDTQYF. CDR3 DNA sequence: TGTGCCAGCAGTTTTCCTCGGACAGGGTACTCACCTCTCACTAGCACAGATACGCAGTATTTT.

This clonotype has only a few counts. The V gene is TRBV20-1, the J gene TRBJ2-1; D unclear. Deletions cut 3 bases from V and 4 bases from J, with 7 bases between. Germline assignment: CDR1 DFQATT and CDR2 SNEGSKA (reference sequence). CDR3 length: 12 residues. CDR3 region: CSASASYNEQFF. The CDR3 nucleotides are TGCAGTGCTAGCGCCTCTTACAATGAGCAGTTCTTC.

The CDR3 region is CASSQVYGTIGTQYF. The DNA for the CDR3 is TGCGCCAGCAGCCAAGTCTATGGGACTATTGGGACCCAGTACTTC. V gene TRBV4-3 combines with J gene TRBJ2-5, with 7 bases aligning to TRBD2. From germline, CDR1 is LGHNA and CDR2 YSLEER. This CDR3 is built from 15 residues. The V gene end was trimmed by 1 base and the J gene end by 7 bases; junction bases not matched to a gene: 9.

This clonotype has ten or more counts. CDR3 nucleotides: TGTGCCAGCAGTTTAGAAAGCGGGGACGAGCAGTACTTC. Its translation is CASSLESGDEQYF. This sequence joins TRBV12-3 or TRBV12-4 and TRBJ2-7; 7 bases match TRBD2. Germline trimming cut 1 base from V and 5 bases from J; bases unmatched to any gene: 2. The CDR3 runs to 13 residues.

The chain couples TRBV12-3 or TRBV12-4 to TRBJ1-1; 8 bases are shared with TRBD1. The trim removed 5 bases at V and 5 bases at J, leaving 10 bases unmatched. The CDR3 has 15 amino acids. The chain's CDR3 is CASSPQGQGQTEAFF. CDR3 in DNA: TGTGCCAGCAGTCCCCAAGGACAGGGACAAACTGAAGCTTTCTTT.

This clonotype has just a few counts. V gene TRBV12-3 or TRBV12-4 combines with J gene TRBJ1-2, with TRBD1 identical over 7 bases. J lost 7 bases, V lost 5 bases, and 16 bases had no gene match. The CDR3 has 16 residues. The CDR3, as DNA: TGTGCCAGCAGTCCCCCCAGGGGGGAGGCCCCTGTTGGCTACACCTTC. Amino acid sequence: CASSPPRGEAPVGYTF.